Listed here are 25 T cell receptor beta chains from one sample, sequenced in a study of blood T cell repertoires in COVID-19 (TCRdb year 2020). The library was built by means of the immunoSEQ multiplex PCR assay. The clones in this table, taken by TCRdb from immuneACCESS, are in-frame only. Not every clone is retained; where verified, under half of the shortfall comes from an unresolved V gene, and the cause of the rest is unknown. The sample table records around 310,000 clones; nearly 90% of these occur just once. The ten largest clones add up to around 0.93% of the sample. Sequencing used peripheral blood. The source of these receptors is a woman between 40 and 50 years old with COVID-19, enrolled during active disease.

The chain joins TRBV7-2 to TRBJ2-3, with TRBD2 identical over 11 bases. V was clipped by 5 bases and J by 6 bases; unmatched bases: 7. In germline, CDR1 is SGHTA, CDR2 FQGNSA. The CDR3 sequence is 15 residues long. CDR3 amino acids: CASSLSGGAGDTQYF. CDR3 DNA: TGTGCCAGCAGCCTTAGCGGGGGGGCTGGGGATACGCAGTATTTT.

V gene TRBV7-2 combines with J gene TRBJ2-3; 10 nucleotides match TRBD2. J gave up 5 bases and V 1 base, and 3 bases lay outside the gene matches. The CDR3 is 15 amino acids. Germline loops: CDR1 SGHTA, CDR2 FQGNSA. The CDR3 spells CASSLVAGGGDTQYF. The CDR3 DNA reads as TGTGCCAGCAGCTTAGTAGCGGGGGGCGGAGATACGCAGTATTTT.

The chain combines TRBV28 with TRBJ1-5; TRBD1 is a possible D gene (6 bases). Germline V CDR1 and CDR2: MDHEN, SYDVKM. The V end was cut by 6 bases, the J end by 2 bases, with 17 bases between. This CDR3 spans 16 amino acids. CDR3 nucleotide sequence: TGTGCCAGCAGAGAAGCGGGACAAGGCCGCAATCAGCCCCAGCATTTT. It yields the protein CASREAGQGRNQPQHF.

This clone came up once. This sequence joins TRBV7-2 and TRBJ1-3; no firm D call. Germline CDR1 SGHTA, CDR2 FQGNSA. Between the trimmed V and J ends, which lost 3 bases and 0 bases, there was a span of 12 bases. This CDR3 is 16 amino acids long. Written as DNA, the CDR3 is TGTGCCAGCAGCTTTGTCGGGTCGAGCTCTGGAAACACCATATATTTT. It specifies CASSFVGSSSGNTIYF.

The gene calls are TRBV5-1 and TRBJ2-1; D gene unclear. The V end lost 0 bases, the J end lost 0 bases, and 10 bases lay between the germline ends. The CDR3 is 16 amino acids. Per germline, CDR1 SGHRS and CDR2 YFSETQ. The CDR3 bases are TGCGCCAGCAGCTTGGTCCCGGGTAGCTCCTACAATGAGCAGTTCTTC. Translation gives CASSLVPGSSYNEQFF.

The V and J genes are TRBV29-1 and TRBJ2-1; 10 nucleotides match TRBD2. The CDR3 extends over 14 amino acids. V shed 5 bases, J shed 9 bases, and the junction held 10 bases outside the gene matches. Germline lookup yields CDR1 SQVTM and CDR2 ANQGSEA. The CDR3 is CSVSSGRILGEQFF. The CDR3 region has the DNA TGCAGCGTTTCTAGCGGGAGAATCTTGGGTGAGCAGTTCTTC.

The DNA of the CDR3 is TGTGCCAGCAGTCCCTCGATGACTAGCGGCCAAGAGACCCAGTACTTC. Amino acids: CASSPSMTSGQETQYF. The chain couples TRBV27 to TRBJ2-5; 9 positions match TRBD2. CDR1 and CDR2 (germline): MNHEY, SMNVEV (reference sequence). The CDR3 runs to 16 residues. The V gene end was trimmed by 5 bases and the J gene end by 1 base; junction bases not matched to a gene: 8.

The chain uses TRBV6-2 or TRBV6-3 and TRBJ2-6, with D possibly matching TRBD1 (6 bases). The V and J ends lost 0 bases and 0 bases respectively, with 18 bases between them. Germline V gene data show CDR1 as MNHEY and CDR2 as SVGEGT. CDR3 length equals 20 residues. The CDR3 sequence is CASSYSIGTPLPSGANVLTF. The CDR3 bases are TGTGCCAGCAGTTACTCGATCGGGACACCTCTCCCCTCTGGGGCCAACGTCCTGACTTTC.

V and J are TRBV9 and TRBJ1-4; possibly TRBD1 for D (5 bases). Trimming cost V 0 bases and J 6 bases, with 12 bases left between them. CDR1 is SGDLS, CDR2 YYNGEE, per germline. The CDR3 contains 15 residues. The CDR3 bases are TGTGCCAGCAGCGTAGGCGGGGCCCGGGATGAAAAACTGTTTTTT. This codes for CASSVGGARDEKLFF.

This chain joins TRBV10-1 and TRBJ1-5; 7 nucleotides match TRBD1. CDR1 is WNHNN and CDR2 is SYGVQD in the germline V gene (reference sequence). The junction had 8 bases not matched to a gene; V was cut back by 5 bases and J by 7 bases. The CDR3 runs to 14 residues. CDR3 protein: CASSTDRVGQPQHF. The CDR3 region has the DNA TGCGCCAGCAGTACTGACAGGGTGGGCCAGCCCCAGCATTTT.

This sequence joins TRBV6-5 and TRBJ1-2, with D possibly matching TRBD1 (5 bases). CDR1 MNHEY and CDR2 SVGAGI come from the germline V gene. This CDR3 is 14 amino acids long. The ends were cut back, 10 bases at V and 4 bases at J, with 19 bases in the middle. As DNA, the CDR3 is TGTGCCACCCCGGGGGGAGTTACCACCTATGGCTACACCTTC. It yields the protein CATPGGVTTYGYTF.

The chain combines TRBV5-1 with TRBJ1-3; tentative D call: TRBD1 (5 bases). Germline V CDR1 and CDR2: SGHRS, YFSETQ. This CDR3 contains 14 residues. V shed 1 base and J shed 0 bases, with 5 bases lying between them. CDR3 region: CASSLTGSGNTIYF. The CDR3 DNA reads TGCGCCAGCAGCTTGACAGGCTCTGGAAACACCATATATTTT.

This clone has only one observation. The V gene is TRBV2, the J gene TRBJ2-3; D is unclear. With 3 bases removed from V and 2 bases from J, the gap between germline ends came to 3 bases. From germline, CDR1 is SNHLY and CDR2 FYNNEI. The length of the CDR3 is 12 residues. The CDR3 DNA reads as TGTGCCAGCAGTGAGTACACAGATACGCAGTATTTT. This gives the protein CASSEYTDTQYF.

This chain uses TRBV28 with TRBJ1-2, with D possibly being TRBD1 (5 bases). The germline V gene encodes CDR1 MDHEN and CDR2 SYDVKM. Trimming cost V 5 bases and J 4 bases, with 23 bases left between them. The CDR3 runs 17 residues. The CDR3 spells CASSPPKWQGIFYGYTF. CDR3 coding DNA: TGTGCCAGCAGTCCTCCCAAATGGCAGGGCATTTTCTATGGCTACACCTTC.

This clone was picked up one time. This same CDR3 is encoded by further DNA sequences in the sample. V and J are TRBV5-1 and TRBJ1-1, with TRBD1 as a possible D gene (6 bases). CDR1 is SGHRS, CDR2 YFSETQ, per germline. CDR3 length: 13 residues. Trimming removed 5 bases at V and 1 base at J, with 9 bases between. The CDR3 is CASSSQGNTEAFF. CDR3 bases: TGCGCCAGCAGTTCACAGGGGAACACTGAAGCTTTCTTT.

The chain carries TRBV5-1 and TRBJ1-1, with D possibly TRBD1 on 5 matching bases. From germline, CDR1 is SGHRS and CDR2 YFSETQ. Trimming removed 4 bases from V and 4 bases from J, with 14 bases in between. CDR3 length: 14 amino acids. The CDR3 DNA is TGCGCCAGCAGCCCATTGGGGGGTGGCACTGAAGCTTTCTTT. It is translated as CASSPLGGGTEAFF.

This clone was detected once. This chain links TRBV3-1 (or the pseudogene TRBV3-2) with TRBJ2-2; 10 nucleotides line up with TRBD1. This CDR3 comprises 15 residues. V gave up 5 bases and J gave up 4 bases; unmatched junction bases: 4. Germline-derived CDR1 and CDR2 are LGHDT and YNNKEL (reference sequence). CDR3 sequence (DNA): TGTGCCAGCAGCGAGACAGGGGGCATCACCGGGGAGCTGTTTTTT. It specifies CASSETGGITGELFF.

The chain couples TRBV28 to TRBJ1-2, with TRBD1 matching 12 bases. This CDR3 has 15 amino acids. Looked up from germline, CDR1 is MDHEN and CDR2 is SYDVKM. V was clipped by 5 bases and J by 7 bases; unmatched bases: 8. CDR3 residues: CASSPRDRGPGGYTF. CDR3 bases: TGTGCCAGCAGTCCCAGGGACAGGGGGCCGGGTGGCTACACCTTC.

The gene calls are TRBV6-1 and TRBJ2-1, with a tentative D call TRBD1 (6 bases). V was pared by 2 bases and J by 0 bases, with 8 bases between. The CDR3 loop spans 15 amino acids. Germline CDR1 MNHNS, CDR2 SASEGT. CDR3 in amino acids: CASSEQGGSYNEQFF. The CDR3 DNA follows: TGTGCCAGCAGTGAACAAGGGGGCTCCTACAATGAGCAGTTCTTC.

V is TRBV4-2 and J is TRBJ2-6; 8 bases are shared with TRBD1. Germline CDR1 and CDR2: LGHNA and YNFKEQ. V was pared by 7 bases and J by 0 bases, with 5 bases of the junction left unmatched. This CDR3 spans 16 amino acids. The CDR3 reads CASTGQASSGANVLTF. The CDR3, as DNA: TGTGCCAGCACGGGACAGGCCTCCTCTGGGGCCAACGTCCTGACTTTC.

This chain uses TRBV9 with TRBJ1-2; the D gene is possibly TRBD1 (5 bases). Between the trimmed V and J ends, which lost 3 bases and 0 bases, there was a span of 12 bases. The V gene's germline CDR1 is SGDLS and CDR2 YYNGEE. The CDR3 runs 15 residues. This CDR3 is CASSAGGTANYGYTF. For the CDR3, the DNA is TGTGCCAGCAGCGCGGGGGGGACGGCTAACTATGGCTACACCTTC. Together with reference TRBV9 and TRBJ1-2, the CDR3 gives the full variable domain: DSGVTQTPKHLITATGQRVTLRCSPRSGDLSVYWYQQSLDQGLQFLIQYYNGEERAKGNILERFSAQQFPDLHSELNLSSLELGDSALYFCASSAGGTANYGYTFGSGTRLTVV.

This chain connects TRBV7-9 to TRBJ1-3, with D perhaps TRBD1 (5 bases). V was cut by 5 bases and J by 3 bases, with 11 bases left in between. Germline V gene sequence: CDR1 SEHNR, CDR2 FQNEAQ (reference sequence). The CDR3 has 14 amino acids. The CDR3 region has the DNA TGTGCCAGCAGCAACCAGGGTGTTGGAAACACCATATATTTT. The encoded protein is CASSNQGVGNTIYF.

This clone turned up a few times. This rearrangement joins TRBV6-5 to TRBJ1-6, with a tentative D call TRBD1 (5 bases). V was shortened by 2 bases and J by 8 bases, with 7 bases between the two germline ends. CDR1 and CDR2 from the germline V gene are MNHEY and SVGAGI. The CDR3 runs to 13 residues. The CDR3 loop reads CASSYKGDSPLHF. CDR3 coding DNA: TGTGCCAGCAGTTACAAAGGGGATTCACCCCTCCACTTT.

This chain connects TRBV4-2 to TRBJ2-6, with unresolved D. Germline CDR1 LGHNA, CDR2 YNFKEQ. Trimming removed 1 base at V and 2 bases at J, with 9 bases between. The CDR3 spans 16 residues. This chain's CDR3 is CASSQGGQAGANVLTF. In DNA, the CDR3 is TGTGCCAGCAGCCAAGGTGGCCAAGCTGGGGCCAACGTCCTGACTTTC.

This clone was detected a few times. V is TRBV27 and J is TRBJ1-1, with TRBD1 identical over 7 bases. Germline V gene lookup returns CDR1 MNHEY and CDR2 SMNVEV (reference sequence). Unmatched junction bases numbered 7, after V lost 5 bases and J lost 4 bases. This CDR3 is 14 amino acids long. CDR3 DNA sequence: TGTGCCAGCAGTATCCGACAGGGAGGCACTGAAGCTTTCTTT. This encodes CASSIRQGGTEAFF.